What follows are 9 T cell receptor beta chains derived from one specimen sequenced in a study of cytomegalovirus exposure and HLA in healthy donors (dated by TCRdb to 2016 to 2017). Receptor amplification or capture employed the immunoSEQ multiplex PCR assay. For the multiplex PCR, a mixture combining 60 forward primers for TCR Vbeta segments and 13 reverse primers for TCR Jbeta segments was used. In its TCRdb copy, this immuneACCESS table keeps in-frame sequences only and misses some clones. Where compared with another copy, unresolved V genes explain less than half of these, and the others have no known cause. This sample is represented by about 120,000 clones; around 60% of them were singletons. Clones ranked in the top ten supply roughly 10% of the sample. The sample was PBMCs. The receptors were sampled from a woman aged 40 to 55 in good health and CMV-seropositive.

This clone was seen more than once but under ten times. V is TRBV7-6 and J is TRBJ2-5; D gene uncertain. The V gene's germline CDR1 is SGHVS and CDR2 FNYEAQ. The CDR3 is made up of 11 amino acids. V lost 4 bases and J 7 bases, leaving 7 bases between the germline ends. In nucleotides, the CDR3 is TGTGCCAGCAGCTCCCCGGGGACCCAGTACTTC. This sequence encodes CASSSPGTQYF.

V gene TRBV7-9 combines with J gene TRBJ1-1; D may be TRBD1 (5 bases). The V end was cut by 4 bases, the J end by 4 bases, with 16 bases between. Germline CDR1 and CDR2: SEHNR and FQNEAQ (reference sequence). This CDR3 has 15 amino acids. The CDR3 nucleotides are TGTGCCAGCAGCTCCTCTCAGCCGCAGGGCACTGAAGCTTTCTTT. It codes for CASSSSQPQGTEAFF.

This clone was counted a few times. The chain carries TRBV14 and TRBJ2-2, with D tentatively TRBD2 (6 bases). Trimming removed 4 bases at V and 2 bases at J, with 8 bases between. The CDR3 loop spans 14 amino acids. The germline V gene encodes CDR1 SGHDN and CDR2 FVKESK. The CDR3 is CASSRDLNTGELFF. Written as DNA, the CDR3 is TGTGCCAGCAGCCGGGACTTAAACACCGGGGAGCTGTTTTTT. Filled out from reference TRBV14 and TRBJ2-2, the complete variable domain reads EAGVTQFPSHSVIEKGQTVTLRCDPISGHDNLYWYRRVMGKEIKFLLHFVKESKQDESGMPNNRFLAERTGGTYSTLKVQPAELEDSGVYFCASSRDLNTGELFFGEGSRLTVL.

The chain joins TRBV9 to TRBJ2-1; TRBD2 agrees at 10 bases. This CDR3 is 15 amino acids long. The V and J ends lost 0 bases and 9 bases, in that order; junction bases with no gene match: 6. In germline, CDR1 is SGDLS, CDR2 YYNGEE. CDR3 in amino acids: CASSVEVAGGGEQFF. DNA of the CDR3: TGTGCCAGCAGCGTAGAGGTAGCGGGAGGAGGTGAGCAGTTCTTC.

V and J are TRBV4-3 and TRBJ2-3, with D perhaps TRBD1 (5 bases). CDR3 size: 15 residues. The V gene's germline CDR1 is LGHNA and CDR2 YSLEER. Trimming stripped 4 bases from V and 2 bases from J, with 13 bases between. The CDR3 DNA reads TGCGCCAGCAGCCCACCGGAGACAGTCACAGATACGCAGTATTTT. It encodes CASSPPETVTDTQYF.

This chain links TRBV29-1 with TRBJ1-2; perhaps TRBD1 as D (6 bases). Per the germline V gene, CDR1 is SQVTM and CDR2 is ANQGSEA. CDR3 length: 12 residues. The V and J ends lost 4 bases and 8 bases respectively, with 14 bases between them. In DNA form, the CDR3 reads TGCAGCGTTGGCGCCCCGGGGGGCGGCTACACCTTC. Translated, it gives CSVGAPGGGYTF.

The J gene is TRBJ2-1, the V gene TRBV4-3; 8 nucleotides line up with TRBD2. This CDR3 is built from 20 residues. The J segment lost 0 bases and the V segment lost 4 bases, leaving 17 bases of the junction unmatched. Germline lookup yields CDR1 LGHNA and CDR2 YSLEER. The DNA of the CDR3 is TGCGCCAGCAGCCGGTCCCTCCCCCGCCGGGAGGGCCGCTCCTACAATGAGCAGTTCTTC. It codes for CASSRSLPRREGRSYNEQFF.

This clone was picked up a small number of times. V is TRBV7-3 and J is TRBJ2-7; 8 positions match TRBD2. Trimming took 4 bases from V and 9 from J; bases not matched to a gene: 29. Per the germline V gene, CDR1 is SGHTA and CDR2 is FQGTGA. The CDR3 consists of 20 residues. The chain's CDR3 is CASSSTATSELTSLYERQYF. The CDR3 region has the DNA TGTGCCAGCAGCTCAACCGCGACTAGCGAACTTACCTCCCTCTACGAGCGGCAGTACTTC.

The chain has TRBV7-3 and TRBJ2-5; weak D call: TRBD1 (5 bases). Germline assignment: CDR1 SGHTA and CDR2 FQGTGA. V lost 1 base and J 2 bases, leaving 14 bases between the germline ends. This CDR3 is 16 amino acids long. CDR3 nucleotide sequence: TGTGCCAGCAGCTTAATGGGGCCCCCAGGGCAAGAGACCCAGTACTTC. Translated: CASSLMGPPGQETQYF.